The 15 T cell receptor beta chains presented below share a single source sample, sequenced in a study of control samples from healthy donors and cancer patients. TCRdb's copy holds only in-frame clones and misses some; the assay was immunoSEQ multiplex PCR. The top ten clones hold roughly 2.7% of a sample with some 130,000 clones, around 90% of them seen once. Sequencing was carried out using blood. Receptor source: a man aged 18 to 29 in good health.

The V call is TRBV7-2, the J call TRBJ2-2; D not certain. Germline values: CDR1 SGHTA, CDR2 FQGNSA. This CDR3 contains 13 residues. Trimming removed 5 bases at V and 1 base at J, with 5 bases between. Here the CDR3 reads CASSQKNTGELFF. CDR3 nucleotide sequence: TGTGCCAGCAGCCAGAAGAACACCGGGGAGCTGTTTTTT.

The chain couples TRBV13 to TRBJ2-3; 9 bases fit TRBD1. Germline CDR1 is PRHDT and CDR2 is FYEKMQ (reference sequence). The CDR3 length is 14 residues. After removal of 5 bases from V and 4 bases from J, the junction contained 4 bases not matched to a gene. CDR3 region: CASSPGQGPDTQYF. The CDR3 bases are TGTGCCAGCAGCCCAGGACAGGGGCCAGATACGCAGTATTTT. Variable domain in full (rest from reference TRBV13 and TRBJ2-3): AAGVIQSPRHLIKEKRETATLKCYPIPRHDTVYWYQQGPGQDPQFLISFYEKMQSDKGSIPDRFSAQQFSDYHSELNMSSLELGDSALYFCASSPGQGPDTQYFGPGTRLTVL.

This clone was observed a single time. This sequence joins TRBV7-9 and TRBJ2-1; 10 bases match TRBD1. The CDR3 totals 14 residues. Germline V gene data show CDR1 as SEHNR and CDR2 as FQNEAQ (reference sequence). V lost 5 bases to trimming and J lost 5 bases; unmatched junction nucleotides: 3. The CDR3 bases are TGTGCCAGCAGCCTAGGGACAGGGGACAATGAGCAGTTCTTC. This codes for CASSLGTGDNEQFF.

The chain carries TRBV5-6 and TRBJ2-3; 11 nucleotides align to TRBD2. Germline V gene data show CDR1 as SGHDT and CDR2 as YYEEEE. V shed 1 base and J 2 bases; nucleotides not matched to a gene: 9. This CDR3 has 18 amino acids. The CDR3 here is CASSLMASGRPVTDTQYF. CDR3 bases: TGTGCCAGCAGCTTGATGGCTAGCGGGAGGCCAGTCACAGATACGCAGTATTTT.

The chain recombines TRBV6-1 with TRBJ1-4; D unresolved. Germline assignment: CDR1 MNHNS and CDR2 SASEGT. V was clipped by 3 bases and J by 3 bases, with 14 bases between them. This CDR3 contains 16 residues. The DNA of the CDR3 is TGTGCCAGCAGTGACTTCAAGGGATTGGCTAATGAAAAACTGTTTTTT. This codes for CASSDFKGLANEKLFF.

This clone was seen only once. The gene calls are TRBV5-1 and TRBJ1-3; D gene uncertain. The CDR3 sequence is 16 residues long. V was shortened by 0 bases and J by 7 bases, with 17 bases between the two germline ends. Germline assignment: CDR1 SGHRS and CDR2 YFSETQ. The CDR3 DNA is TGCGCCAGCAGCTTGGTAGGCAGCCTCGTCGGGAACACCATATATTTT. Translated: CASSLVGSLVGNTIYF.

The chain carries TRBV5-6 and TRBJ1-1, with D hard to call. Per germline, CDR1 SGHDT and CDR2 YYEEEE. The V end lost 1 base, the J end lost 0 bases, and 10 bases lay between the germline ends. This CDR3 has 15 amino acids. The CDR3 sequence: CASSLRREMNTEAFF. Here the CDR3 DNA reads TGTGCCAGCAGCTTGAGGAGGGAGATGAACACTGAAGCTTTCTTT.

J is TRBJ1-5 and V is TRBV5-1; D is undetermined. This CDR3 is built from 13 residues. CDR1 and CDR2 (germline): SGHRS, YFSETQ. The V gene lost 5 bases and the J gene lost 4 bases, with 10 bases spanning the gap. The CDR3 DNA sequence: TGCGCCAGCAGTATCGGTAGTAATCAGCCCCAGCATTTT. Protein: CASSIGSNQPQHF. Variable domain in full (rest from reference TRBV5-1 and TRBJ1-5): KAGVTQTPRYLIKTRGQQVTLSCSPISGHRSVSWYQQTPGQGLQFLFEYFSETQRNKGNFPGRFSGRQFSNSRSEMNVSTLELGDSALYLCASSIGSNQPQHFGDGTRLSIL.

The chain uses TRBV7-8 and TRBJ1-5; TRBD1 agrees at 10 bases. Trimming at V came to 5 bases and at J to 4 bases, leaving 5 bases not matched to a gene. Germline CDR1 is SGHVS and CDR2 is FQNEAQ. The CDR3 has 15 residues. The CDR3 nucleotides read TGTGCCAGCAGCAAGGGACAGGGGACAAATCAGCCCCAGCATTTT. It specifies CASSKGQGTNQPQHF.

The rearrangement joins TRBV29-1 to TRBJ2-2; 8 nucleotides match TRBD1. Germline CDR1 reads SQVTM; CDR2 reads ANQGSEA. Trimming removed 2 bases from V and 7 bases from J; junction bases left unmatched: 6. The CDR3 has 14 residues. In DNA, the CDR3 is TGCAGCGTTGAATCCAGGGGGCAGGACGGGGAGCTGTTTTTT. The encoded protein is CSVESRGQDGELFF.

This chain joins TRBV4-2 and TRBJ1-4; 9 nucleotides agree with TRBD1. The CDR3 loop spans 15 amino acids. After removal of 3 bases from V and 5 bases from J, the junction contained 4 bases not matched to a gene. CDR1 and CDR2 from the germline V gene are LGHNA and YNFKEQ. The CDR3 DNA reads TGTGCCAGCAGCCAGGGAGGGACAGGGAATGAAAAACTGTTTTTT. This gives the protein CASSQGGTGNEKLFF.

V gene TRBV6-5 combines with J gene TRBJ1-2; D is possibly TRBD1 (6 bases). Trimming left V 6 bases short and J 0 bases short, with 14 bases between. Germline V gives CDR1 MNHEY, CDR2 SVGAGI. The CDR3 sequence is 15 residues long. CDR3 loop: CASRAYREANYGYTF. The CDR3 coding sequence is TGTGCCAGCAGAGCCTACAGGGAAGCTAACTATGGCTACACCTTC.

V gene TRBV3-1 (or the pseudogene TRBV3-2) combines with J gene TRBJ2-7; D gene unclear. CDR3 length: 13 amino acids. The V gene lost 1 base and the J gene lost 4 bases, with 8 bases spanning the gap. Germline loops: CDR1 LGHDT, CDR2 YNNKEL (reference sequence). CDR3 protein: CASSQGEGYEQYV. The DNA for the CDR3 is TGTGCCAGCAGCCAAGGGGAAGGGTACGAGCAGTACGTC.

This clone was recorded only once. V usage is TRBV18 and J usage is TRBJ2-1; TRBD2 agrees at 8 bases. The V segment lost 8 bases and the J segment 3 bases; nucleotides outside the gene matches: 9. CDR1 KGHSH and CDR2 LQKENI come from the germline V gene. CDR3 length: 15 residues. The CDR3 coding sequence is TGTGCCAGCCCCATTGCGGGAGGTTACTACAATGAGCAGTTCTTC. This sequence encodes CASPIAGGYYNEQFF.

V gene TRBV13 combines with J gene TRBJ1-5; D perhaps matches TRBD1 (5 bases). The CDR3 covers 13 residues. V was trimmed by 0 bases and J by 7 bases, leaving 7 bases between them. Germline lookup yields CDR1 PRHDT and CDR2 FYEKMQ (reference sequence). CDR3 sequence (DNA): TGTGCCAGCAGCTTAGGACGGGACCAGCCCCAGCATTTT. This sequence encodes CASSLGRDQPQHF.